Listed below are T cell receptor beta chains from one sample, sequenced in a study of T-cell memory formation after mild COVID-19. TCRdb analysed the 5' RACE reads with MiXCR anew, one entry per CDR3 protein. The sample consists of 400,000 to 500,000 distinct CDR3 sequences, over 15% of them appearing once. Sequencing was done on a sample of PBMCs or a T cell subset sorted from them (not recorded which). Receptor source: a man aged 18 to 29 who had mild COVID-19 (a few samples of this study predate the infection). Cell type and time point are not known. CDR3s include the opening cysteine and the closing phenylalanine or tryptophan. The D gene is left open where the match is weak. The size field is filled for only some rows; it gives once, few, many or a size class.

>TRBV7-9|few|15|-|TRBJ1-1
TGTGCCAGCAGCAGACGGGGGGATAGGAACACTGAAGCTTTCTTT
CASSRRGDRNTEAFF
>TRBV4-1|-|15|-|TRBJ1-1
TGCGCCAGCAGCCAAGCCACGAGTGGGAGAACTGAAGCTTTCTTT
CASSQATSGRTEAFF
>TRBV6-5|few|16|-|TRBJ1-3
TGTGCCAGCAGTCGACAACAGAGAAGCTCTGGAAACACCATATATTTT
CASSRQQRSSGNTIYF
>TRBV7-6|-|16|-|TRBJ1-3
TGTGCCAGCAGCTTAGCGGGGTCACCCACTGGAAACACCATATATTTT
CASSLAGSPTGNTIYF
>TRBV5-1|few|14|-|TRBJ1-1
TGCGCCAGCAGCTTGAATATGGGGGCCACTGAAGCTTTCTTT
CASSLNMGATEAFF
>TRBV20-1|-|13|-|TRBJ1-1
TGCAGTGCTCTAGGACAGATGAACACTGAAGCTTTCTTT
CSALGQMNTEAFF
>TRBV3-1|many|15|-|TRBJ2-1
TGTGCCAGCGCCCTCGGGGGGCTCACCTACAATGAGCAGTTCTTC
CASALGGLTYNEQFF
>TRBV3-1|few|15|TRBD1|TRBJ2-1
TGTGCCAGCAGCATCCCCGGGACAGGATACAATGAGCAGTTCTTC
CASSIPGTGYNEQFF
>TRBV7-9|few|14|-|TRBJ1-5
TGTGCCAGCAGCGCCCGACAGTTTAATCAGCCCCAGCATTTT
CASSARQFNQPQHF
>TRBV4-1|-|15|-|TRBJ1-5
TGCGCCAGCAGCCAAGACAGCCAGAGCAATCAGCCCCAGCATTTT
CASSQDSQSNQPQHF